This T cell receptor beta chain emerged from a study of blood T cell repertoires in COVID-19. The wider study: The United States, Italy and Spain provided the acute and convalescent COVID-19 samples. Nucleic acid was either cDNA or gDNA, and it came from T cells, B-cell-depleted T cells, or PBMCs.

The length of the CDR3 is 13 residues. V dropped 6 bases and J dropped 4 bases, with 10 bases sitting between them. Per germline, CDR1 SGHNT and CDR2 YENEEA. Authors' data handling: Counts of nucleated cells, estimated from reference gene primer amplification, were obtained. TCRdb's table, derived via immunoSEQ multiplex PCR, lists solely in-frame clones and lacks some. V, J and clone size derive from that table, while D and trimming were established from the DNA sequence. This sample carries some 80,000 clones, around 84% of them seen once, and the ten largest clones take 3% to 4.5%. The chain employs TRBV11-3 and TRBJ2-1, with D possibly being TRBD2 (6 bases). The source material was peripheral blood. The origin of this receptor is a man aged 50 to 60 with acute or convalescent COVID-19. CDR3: CASRLGGYNEQFF. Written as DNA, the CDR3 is TGTGCCAGCAGGCTGGGGGGTTACAATGAGCAGTTCTTC.